One sample yielded the 28 T cell receptor beta chains listed below, sequenced in a study of blood T cell repertoires in COVID-19. Measured with immunoSEQ multiplex PCR; TCRdb has only the in-frame clones, and not every one. The sample lists approximately 190,000 clones, 84% occurring once. The sequenced material came from peripheral blood. The receptors shown here come from a human donor in a cohort sampled during active COVID-19.

This clone was seen only once. This sequence joins TRBV2 and TRBJ1-4, with TRBD1 matching over 8 bases. Germline CDR1 reads SNHLY; CDR2 reads FYNNEI. The CDR3 has 13 residues. Trimming took 8 bases from V and 10 from J; bases not matched to a gene: 9. The CDR3 loop is CASDRDRTGKLFF. DNA of the CDR3: TGTGCCAGCGATCGGGACAGGACCGGAAAACTGTTTTTT. The full variable domain, with the rest looked up from reference TRBV2 and TRBJ1-4, is EPEVTQTPSHQVTQMGQEVILRCVPISNHLYFYWYRQILGQKVEFLVSFYNNEISEKSEIFDDQFSVERPDGSNFTLKIRSTKLEDSAMYFCASDRDRTGKLFFGSGTQLSVL.

The chain employs TRBV5-4 and TRBJ1-1; no definite D call. This CDR3 has 14 amino acids. Germline CDR1 SGHNT, CDR2 YYREEE (reference sequence). V lost 3 bases and J lost 3, with 12 bases in between. CDR3 amino acids: CASSSRGVDTEAFF. CDR3 in DNA: TGTGCCAGCAGCTCCCGAGGCGTGGACACTGAAGCTTTCTTT.

The V and J genes are TRBV4-1 and TRBJ2-7; D might be TRBD1 (5 bases). Germline V CDR1 and CDR2: MGHRA, YSYEKL. Trimming cost V 0 bases and J 4 bases, with 13 bases left between them. The CDR3 extends over 15 amino acids. The CDR3 here is CASSQDGAGIYEQYF. The CDR3 bases are TGCGCCAGCAGCCAAGATGGGGCAGGGATATACGAGCAGTACTTC.

CDR3 in DNA: TGTGCCAGCTCCTTTGGGACAGCTAACACTGAAGCTTTCTTT. Encoded protein: CASSFGTANTEAFF. The rearrangement links TRBV18 to TRBJ1-1, with 7 bases lining up with TRBD1. The CDR3 runs 14 residues. The V gene's germline CDR1 is KGHSH and CDR2 LQKENI. Unmatched junction bases numbered 6, after V lost 6 bases and J lost 2 bases.

This chain connects TRBV9 to TRBJ2-7, with 10 bases fitting TRBD1. J was trimmed by 0 bases and V by 10 bases; bases with no gene match: 4. CDR1 is SGDLS and CDR2 is YYNGEE in the germline V gene. The CDR3 loop spans 13 amino acids. CDR3 coding DNA: TGTGCCTCTGGGACAGGGGACTCCTACGAGCAGTACTTC. It is translated as CASGTGDSYEQYF.

This chain uses TRBV10-3 with TRBJ2-7; 10 nucleotides line up with TRBD1. The CDR3 spans 13 residues. The V segment lost 6 bases and the J segment 6 bases; nucleotides outside the gene matches: 5. Germline assignment: CDR1 ENHRY and CDR2 SYGVKD. CDR3 sequence: CAISRQGATEQYF. Written as DNA, the CDR3 is TGTGCCATCAGCCGACAGGGGGCGACCGAGCAGTACTTC.

The CDR3 bases are TGTGCCATCAGTGAGTCTGGTAGCGGGAGTCCCCGCTACGGGCAGTTCTTC. This sequence encodes CAISESGSGSPRYGQFF. The rearrangement joins TRBV10-3 to TRBJ2-1, with 9 nucleotides matching TRBD2. V lost 0 bases to trimming and J lost 12 bases; unmatched junction nucleotides: 15. From germline, CDR1 is ENHRY and CDR2 SYGVKD. CDR3 size: 17 residues.

The V call is TRBV7-2, the J call TRBJ2-3; maybe TRBD2 (6 bases). This CDR3 region has 20 residues. Trimming removed 0 bases at V and 4 bases at J, with 26 bases between. CDR1 is SGHTA, CDR2 FQGNSA, per germline. CDR3: CASSLALWRVGVPTADTQYF. The CDR3 nucleotides are TGTGCCAGCAGCTTAGCGCTTTGGAGGGTGGGGGTCCCCACAGCAGATACGCAGTATTTT.

The chain carries TRBV7-9 and TRBJ2-7, with D possibly being TRBD2 (6 bases). The germline V gene encodes CDR1 SEHNR and CDR2 FQNEAQ (reference sequence). The CDR3 length is 14 residues. V dropped 0 bases and J dropped 6 bases, with 12 bases sitting between them. Here the CDR3 reads CASSLAGLQGEQYF. The CDR3 bases are TGTGCCAGCAGCTTAGCGGGACTGCAAGGCGAGCAGTACTTC.

The genes are TRBV5-6 and TRBJ2-2; possible D gene TRBD2, 5 bases. This CDR3 has 16 amino acids. Deletions cut 4 bases from V and 0 bases from J, with 13 bases between. The germline V gene encodes CDR1 SGHDT and CDR2 YYEEEE. CDR3 region: CASSLGTGTNTGELFF. CDR3 DNA sequence: TGTGCCAGCAGCCTGGGTACGGGGACGAACACCGGGGAGCTGTTTTTT.

Details on this clone: Other DNA variants within this sample encode the same CDR3. This chain joins TRBV7-2 and TRBJ2-5, with unresolved D. The CDR3 spans 11 residues. Trimming pared 6 bases from V and 4 bases from J, leaving 6 bases between. In germline, CDR1 is SGHTA, CDR2 FQGNSA. The CDR3 here is CASSLLETQYF. For the CDR3, the DNA is TGTGCCAGCAGTTTACTAGAGACCCAGTACTTC.

The chain links TRBV5-8 to TRBJ2-2; 8 nucleotides match TRBD1. Germline V gene sequence: CDR1 SGHTS, CDR2 YDEGEE. The CDR3 runs to 13 residues. J was trimmed by 3 bases and V by 8 bases; bases with no gene match: 3. The CDR3: CASRQGYTGELFF. CDR3 DNA: TGTGCCAGTCGACAGGGGTACACCGGGGAGCTGTTTTTT.

This clone is a singleton in its sample. The chain couples TRBV28 to TRBJ2-2, with TRBD2 identical over 8 bases. V gave up 8 bases and J gave up 3 bases; unmatched junction bases: 8. Germline CDR1 is MDHEN and CDR2 is SYDVKM. There are 15 residues in the CDR3. Here the CDR3 DNA reads TGTGCCAGCGTACGGGCTAGCGGGTACACCGGGGAGCTGTTTTTT. Translation: CASVRASGYTGELFF.

The chain links TRBV5-1 to TRBJ2-7, with 9 bases aligning to TRBD1. Germline assignment: CDR1 SGHRS and CDR2 YFSETQ. The CDR3 spans 13 residues. After removal of 3 bases from V and 7 bases from J, the junction contained 5 bases not matched to a gene. CDR3 in amino acids: CASSSTGGGEQYV. The CDR3 DNA reads as TGCGCCAGCAGCTCCACAGGGGGCGGAGAGCAGTACGTC.

V gene TRBV5-6 combines with J gene TRBJ1-5; 7 nucleotides match TRBD1. CDR1 and CDR2 (germline): SGHDT, YYEEEE. The junction had 3 bases not matched to a gene; V was cut back by 3 bases and J by 3 bases. The CDR3 runs 14 residues. The CDR3 nucleotides are TGTGCCAGCAGCTCGGGACAGTTCAATCAGCCCCAGCATTTT. This sequence encodes CASSSGQFNQPQHF.

In this sample, this clone turned up a few times. The V call is TRBV5-1, the J call TRBJ2-2; TRBD2 aligns across 12 bases. The CDR3 sequence is 15 residues long. With V trimmed by 4 bases and J by 7 bases, 5 bases remained unmatched. The germline V gene encodes CDR1 SGHRS and CDR2 YFSETQ. The CDR3 bases are TGCGCCAGCAGCGTGACTAGCGGGGGCGGCGGGGAGCTGTTTTTT. This codes for CASSVTSGGGGELFF. Full variable domain (rest looked up from reference TRBV5-1 and TRBJ2-2): KAGVTQTPRYLIKTRGQQVTLSCSPISGHRSVSWYQQTPGQGLQFLFEYFSETQRNKGNFPGRFSGRQFSNSRSEMNVSTLELGDSALYLCASSVTSGGGGELFFGEGSRLTVL.

The CDR3 DNA reads TGTGCCAGCAGGGCGGGGGGAACCACCGGGGAGCTGTTTTTT. It encodes CASRAGGTTGELFF. The chain links TRBV11-2 to TRBJ2-2; 8 positions match TRBD2. V dropped 6 bases and J dropped 4; count of bases not matched to a gene: 4. The CDR3 sequence is 14 residues long. Germline V gene data show CDR1 as SGHAT and CDR2 as FQNNGV. Supplemented by reference TRBV11-2 and TRBJ2-2, the full variable domain reads EAGVAQSPRYKIIEKRQSVAFWCNPISGHATLYWYQQILGQGPKLLIQFQNNGVVDDSQLPKDRFSAERLKGVDSTLKIQPAKLEDSAVYLCASRAGGTTGELFFGEGSRLTVL.

This chain links TRBV28 with TRBJ1-4; TRBD1 might be the D (5 bases). CDR1 is MDHEN, CDR2 SYDVKM, per germline. The ends were cut back, 5 bases at V and 9 bases at J, with 16 bases in the middle. The CDR3 extends over 14 amino acids. CDR3 DNA: TGTGCCAGCAGTCCGGGGGGACGAGGGCAAAAACTGTTTTTT. It is translated as CASSPGGRGQKLFF.

The chain couples TRBV5-1 to TRBJ1-1; D is unclear. Germline lookup yields CDR1 SGHRS and CDR2 YFSETQ. The CDR3 runs to 15 residues. The V gene lost 0 bases and the J gene lost 11 bases, with 20 bases spanning the gap. Written as DNA, the CDR3 is TGCGCCAGCAGCTTGGTTGGTCGCTTCAGGTTTCGGGCTTTCTTT. It is translated as CASSLVGRFRFRAFF. Full variable domain (remainder filled in from reference TRBV5-1 and TRBJ1-1): KAGVTQTPRYLIKTRGQQVTLSCSPISGHRSVSWYQQTPGQGLQFLFEYFSETQRNKGNFPGRFSGRQFSNSRSEMNVSTLELGDSALYLCASSLVGRFRFRAFFGQGTRLTVV.

The J gene is TRBJ2-1, the V gene TRBV2, with 10 bases fitting TRBD2. Germline V lookup: CDR1 SNHLY, CDR2 FYNNEI. V lost 3 bases to trimming and J lost 9 bases; unmatched junction nucleotides: 11. The CDR3 has 16 amino acids. The CDR3 protein is CASSDSASGSVGEQFF. CDR3 DNA: TGTGCCAGCAGTGATTCGGCTAGCGGGAGCGTGGGTGAGCAGTTCTTC.

This chain connects TRBV19 to TRBJ1-4, with unresolved D. The CDR3 has 13 amino acids. V lost 1 base to trimming and J lost 8 bases, with 8 bases between them. The V gene's germline CDR1 is LNHDA and CDR2 SQIVND (reference sequence). CDR3 sequence: CASSIGWQEKLFF. The DNA of the CDR3 is TGTGCCAGTAGTATAGGATGGCAGGAAAAACTGTTTTTT.

The CDR3 loop reads CASGRGMAEAFF. The CDR3 DNA reads as TGCGCCAGCGGGAGGGGGATGGCAGAAGCTTTCTTT. The chain uses TRBV10-2 and TRBJ1-1; maybe TRBD1 (6 bases). Per the germline V gene, CDR1 is WSHSY and CDR2 is SAAADI. This CDR3 is 12 amino acids long. V was shortened by 8 bases and J by 8 bases, with 15 bases between the two germline ends.

The chain carries TRBV20-1 and TRBJ2-5, with D uncertain. Germline V CDR1 and CDR2: DFQATT, SNEGSKA (reference sequence). CDR3 size: 10 residues. The ends were cut back, 6 bases at V and 3 bases at J, with 5 bases in the middle. The DNA of the CDR3 is TGCAGTGCAGCAAAAGAGACCCAGTACTTC. It is translated as CSAAKETQYF.

V and J are TRBV7-9 and TRBJ1-1, with a tentative D call TRBD1 (5 bases). The length of the CDR3 is 14 residues. Germline V lookup: CDR1 SEHNR, CDR2 FQNEAQ (reference sequence). V lost 1 base to trimming and J lost 4 bases, with 10 bases between them. The CDR3 loop reads CASSLGGGATEAFF. Written as DNA, the CDR3 is TGTGCCAGCAGCTTAGGGGGGGGAGCCACTGAAGCTTTCTTT.

This chain uses TRBV5-1 with TRBJ1-2; 8 bases agree with TRBD1. V lost 8 bases to trimming and J lost 5 bases; unmatched junction nucleotides: 8. The CDR3 contains 13 residues. The germline V gene encodes CDR1 SGHRS and CDR2 YFSETQ. CDR3 region: CASTTGGRYGYTF. CDR3 nucleotides: TGCGCCAGTACCACAGGGGGACGATATGGCTACACCTTC.

The chain couples TRBV18 to TRBJ1-1, with D unresolved. The CDR3 has 11 amino acids. V was pared by 6 bases and J by 9 bases, with 11 bases between. Germline CDR1 and CDR2: KGHSH and LQKENI. CDR3 region: CASSYGQQAFF. CDR3 nucleotides: TGTGCCAGCTCGTATGGGCAGCAAGCTTTCTTT.

The rearrangement links TRBV3-1 (or the pseudogene TRBV3-2) to TRBJ2-1; TRBD1 is a possible D gene (7 bases). The CDR3 runs to 16 residues. CDR1 is LGHDT, CDR2 YNNKEL, per germline (reference sequence). Trimming cost V 0 bases and J 15 bases, with 24 bases left between them. The CDR3 DNA reads as TGTGCCAGCAGCCAAGATGCAGCGGGCCCCAGGGACAGTCGGTTCTTC. It specifies CASSQDAAGPRDSRFF.

The J gene is TRBJ2-2, the V gene TRBV3-1 (or the pseudogene TRBV3-2), with TRBD1 as a possible D gene (6 bases). The CDR3 loop spans 16 amino acids. Germline-derived CDR1 and CDR2 are LGHDT and YNNKEL (reference sequence). The germline V and J ends were trimmed by 6 bases and 4 bases, with 18 bases remaining between them. CDR3 DNA sequence: TGTGCCAGCAGTCAACAGGGATTATCCGGCACCGGGGAGCTGTTTTTT. It yields the protein CASSQQGLSGTGELFF.